A single T cell receptor (beta chain) is shown here with its context. The sample holds a few counts of this clonotype. No antigen is known for it. Base qualities were left out, and no much larger clone turns up one base away. The sample's treatment or condition label, decoded: live attenuated yellow fever vaccine strain. At every blood-draw timepoint, two biological replicates of bulk PBMCs were collected. PBMCs were isolated from peripheral blood using a standard Ficoll-Paque protocol. RNA was extracted with TriZol from bulk PBMCs, CD4 and CD8 fractions, and dextramer-positive and dextramer-negative fractions. TCR cDNA was synthesized by 5'RACE template switching, which introduced a universal primer site and unique molecular identifiers. cDNA synthesis was primed from both the TCR alpha and TCR beta constant segments. Library amplification involved two PCR steps, and the second step added sample barcodes and sequencing adapters. Libraries were sequenced on Illumina HiSeq 2500 (2x100 bp) or NovaSeq (2x150 bp). The original pipeline was this. MIGEC was used to demultiplex reads and collapse the reads into UMI consensus sequences, and MiXCR was used for V(D)J alignment. Vaccine-responding clonotypes were identified with edgeR using replicate PBMC samples, with FDR below 0.01 and a log2 fold change above 5 up to day 15 being required. Bulk clonotypes were assigned CD4 or CD8 identity according to which sequenced CD4 or CD8 repertoire held them at higher abundance. TCRdb passed the public sequencing reads through fastp at Q25 and MiXCR, retaining productive beta sequences. For every CDR3 protein sequence, its rows merge into one entry that carries the most common genes and DNA. TCRdb, not the authors, supplied the V and J calls. The sample table shows 500,000 to 650,000 distinct CDR3 sequences, and roughly 12% are seen once. The ten largest clones represent more than 12% of the sample.

The sample is drawn from a study of T cells after yellow fever vaccination (dated by TCRdb to about 2019). Background for the entire study: The SMART-Seq v4 Ultra Low Input RNA kit was used to prepare libraries from fractions with low cell numbers. Two healthy male donors, one aged 18 to 29 and one aged 30 to 40 years, made up the cohort. To track T-cell clones before and after primary and booster YFV17D yellow fever vaccination, bulk TCR alpha and beta repertoires were sequenced longitudinally. Blood was collected at multiple timepoints before and after primary and secondary immunization, and bulk PBMC replicates and cell subsets were isolated.

The paper as a whole reports these results and caveats: Because the study included only two donors, the extent to which the findings can be generalized is limited. A small share of clonotypes occurred in both CD4 and CD8 compartments, likely arising from convergent recombination. After the booster, most of the clones that had expanded following primary vaccination were detected again (almost 98% of CD4 and around 88% of CD8), which suggests that memory was broadly maintained. Compared with the primary T-cell response, the secondary T-cell response was faster but weaker, reaching its peak on day 5 rather than on day 15. Computational filtering was required because FACS-sorted repertoires could contain abundant contaminating clonotypes from the bulk population.

The specimen was PBMCs, collected on the day of the yellow fever booster vaccination. This TCR was sampled from a man aged 25 to 40 who received the YFV17D yellow fever vaccine.

At the DNA level, the sequence is TGTGCCAGCAGTTACACAAGGACAAACTATGGCTACACCTTC. Its product reads: CASSYTRTNYGYTF. The chain was built from TRBV6-5 and TRBJ1-2, with a tentative D gene TRBD1 over 5 matching bases. Taken from the germline V gene, the CDR1 and CDR2 loops are MNHEY and SVGAGI. V is reduced by 2 bases and J by 2 bases, leaving a spacing of 9 bases between them. From the cysteine through the phenylalanine, the CDR3 covers 14 amino acids. Only CDR3 DNA remains: 42 bases, in frame from the first base.